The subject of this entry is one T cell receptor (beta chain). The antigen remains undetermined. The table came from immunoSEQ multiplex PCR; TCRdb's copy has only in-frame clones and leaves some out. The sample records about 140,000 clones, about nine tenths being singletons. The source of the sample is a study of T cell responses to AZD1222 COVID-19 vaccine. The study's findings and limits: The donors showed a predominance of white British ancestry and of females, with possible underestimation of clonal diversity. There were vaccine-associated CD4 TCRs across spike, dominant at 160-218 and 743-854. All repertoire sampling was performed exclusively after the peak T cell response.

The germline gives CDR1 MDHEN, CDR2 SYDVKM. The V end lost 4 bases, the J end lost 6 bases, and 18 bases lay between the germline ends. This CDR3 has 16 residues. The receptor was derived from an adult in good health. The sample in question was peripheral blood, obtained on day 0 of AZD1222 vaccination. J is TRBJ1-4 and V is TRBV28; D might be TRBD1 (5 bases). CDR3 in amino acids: CASSSPYGGRDEKLFF. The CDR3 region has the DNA TGTGCCAGCAGTTCCCCCTACGGCGGCAGGGATGAAAAACTGTTTTTT.